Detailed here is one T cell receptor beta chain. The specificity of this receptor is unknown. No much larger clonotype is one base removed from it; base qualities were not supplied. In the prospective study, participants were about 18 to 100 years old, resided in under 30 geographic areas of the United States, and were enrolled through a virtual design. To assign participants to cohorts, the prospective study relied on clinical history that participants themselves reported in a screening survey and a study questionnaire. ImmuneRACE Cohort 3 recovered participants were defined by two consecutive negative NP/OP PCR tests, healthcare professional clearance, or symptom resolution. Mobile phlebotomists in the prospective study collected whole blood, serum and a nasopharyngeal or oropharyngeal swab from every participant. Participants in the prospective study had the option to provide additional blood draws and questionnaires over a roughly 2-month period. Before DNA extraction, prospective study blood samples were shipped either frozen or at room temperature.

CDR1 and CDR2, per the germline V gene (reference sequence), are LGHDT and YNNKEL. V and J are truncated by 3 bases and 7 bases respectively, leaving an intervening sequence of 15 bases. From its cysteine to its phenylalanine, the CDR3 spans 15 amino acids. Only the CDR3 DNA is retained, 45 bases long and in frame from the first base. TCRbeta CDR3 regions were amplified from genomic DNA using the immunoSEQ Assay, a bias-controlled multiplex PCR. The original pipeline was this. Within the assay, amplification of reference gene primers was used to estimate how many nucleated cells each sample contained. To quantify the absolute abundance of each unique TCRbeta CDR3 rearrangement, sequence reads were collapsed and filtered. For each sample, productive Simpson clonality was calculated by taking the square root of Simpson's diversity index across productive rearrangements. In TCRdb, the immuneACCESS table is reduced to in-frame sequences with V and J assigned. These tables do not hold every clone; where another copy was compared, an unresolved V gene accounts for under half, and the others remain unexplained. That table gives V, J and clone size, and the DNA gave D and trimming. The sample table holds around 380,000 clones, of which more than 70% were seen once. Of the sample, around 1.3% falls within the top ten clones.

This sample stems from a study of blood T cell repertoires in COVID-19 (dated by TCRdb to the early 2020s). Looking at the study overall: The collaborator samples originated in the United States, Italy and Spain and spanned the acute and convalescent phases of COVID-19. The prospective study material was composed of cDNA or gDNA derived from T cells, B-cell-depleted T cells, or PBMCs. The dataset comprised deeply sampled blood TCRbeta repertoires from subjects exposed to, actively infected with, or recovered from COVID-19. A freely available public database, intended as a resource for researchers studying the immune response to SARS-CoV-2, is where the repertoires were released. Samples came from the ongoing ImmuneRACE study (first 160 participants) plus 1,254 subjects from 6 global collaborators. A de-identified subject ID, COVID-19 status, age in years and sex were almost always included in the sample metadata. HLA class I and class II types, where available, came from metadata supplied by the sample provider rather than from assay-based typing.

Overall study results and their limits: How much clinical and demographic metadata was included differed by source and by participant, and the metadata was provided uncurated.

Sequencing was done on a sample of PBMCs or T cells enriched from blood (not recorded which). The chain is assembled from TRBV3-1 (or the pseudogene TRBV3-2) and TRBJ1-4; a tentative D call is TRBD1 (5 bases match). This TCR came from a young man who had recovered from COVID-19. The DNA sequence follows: TGTGCCAGCAGCCATACAGGCGAAGGTGGTGAAAAACTGTTTTTT. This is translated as CASSHTGEGGEKLFF.